This TCR beta chain was recovered during a study of CD8+ T cells in alopecia areata. Extracted RNA was reverse transcribed into cDNA, the sequencing template. The table came from immunoSEQ multiplex PCR; TCRdb's copy has only in-frame clones and leaves some out. The sample records more than 95,000 clones, approximately 60% being singletons. Germline V gives CDR1 GTSNPN, CDR2 SVGIG (reference sequence). Trimming stripped 3 bases from V and 2 bases from J, with 20 bases between. The CDR3 runs to 17 residues. As for treatment: oral pan-JAK inhibitor, 5-10 mg twice daily. In alopecia areata patients, both lesional scalp punch biopsies and peripheral blood were collected.

The sample consisted of CD4+ T cells sorted from blood, taken at week 4, from a patient treated with tofacitinib. This TCR came from a human donor with alopecia areata. The rearrangement links TRBV30 to TRBJ1-5, with TRBD1 as a possible D gene (6 bases). The CDR3 region has the DNA TGTGCCTGGAGCGACTTCCGCCGGGGGGCCGGCAATCAGCCCCAGCATTTT. It codes for CAWSDFRRGAGNQPQHF. Supplemented by reference TRBV30 and TRBJ1-5, the full variable domain reads SQTIHQWPATLVQPVGSPLSLECTVEGTSNPNLYWYRQAAGRGLQLLFYSVGIGQISSEVPQNLSASRPQDRQFILSSKKLLLSDSGFYLCAWSDFRRGAGNQPQHFGDGTRLSIL.